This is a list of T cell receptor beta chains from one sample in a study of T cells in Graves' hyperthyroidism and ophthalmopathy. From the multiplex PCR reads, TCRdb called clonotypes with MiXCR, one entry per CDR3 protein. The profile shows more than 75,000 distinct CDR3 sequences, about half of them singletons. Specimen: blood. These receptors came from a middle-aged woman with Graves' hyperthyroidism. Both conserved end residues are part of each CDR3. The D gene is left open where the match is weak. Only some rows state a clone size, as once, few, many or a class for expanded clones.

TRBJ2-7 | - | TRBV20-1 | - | TGCAGTGCTAGAGTCGCACGCGAGCAGTACTTC | CSARVAREQYF
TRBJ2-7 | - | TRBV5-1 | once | TGCGCCAGCAGCCTTACACCCACCCACGAGCAGTACTTC | CASSLTPTHEQYF
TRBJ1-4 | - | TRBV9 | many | TGTGCCAGCAGCGAGGGACCGTCCGGTGTGGGAAAACTGTTTTTT | CASSEGPSGVGKLFF
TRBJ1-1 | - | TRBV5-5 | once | TGTGCCAGCAGCTCCGGGAGCACTGAAGCTTTCTTT | CASSSGSTEAFF
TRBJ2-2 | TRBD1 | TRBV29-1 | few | TGCAGCGTAGGAACAGGGGCGGCCGGGGAGCTGTTTTTT | CSVGTGAAGELFF
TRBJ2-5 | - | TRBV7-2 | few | TGTGCCAGCAGCTCGATCGAAGAGACCCAGTACTTC | CASSSIEETQYF
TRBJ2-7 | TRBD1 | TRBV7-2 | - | TGTGCCAGCAGCCCGACAGGGTACTACGAGCAGTACTTC | CASSPTGYYEQYF
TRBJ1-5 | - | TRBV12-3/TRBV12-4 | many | TGTGCCAGCAGTCAGTCGCTCAATCAGCCCCAGCATTTT | CASSQSLNQPQHF
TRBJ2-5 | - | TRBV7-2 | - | TGTGCCAGCAGCTTAGAAACAGGGCGTTCGTCCCAGTACTTC | CASSLETGRSSQYF
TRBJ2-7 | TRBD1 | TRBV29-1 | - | TGCAGCGTTGCGACCGGGACAGGTCCCTACGAGCAGTACTTC | CSVATGTGPYEQYF
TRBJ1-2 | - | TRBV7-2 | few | TGTGCCAGCAGCAGGGGGGAGGACTATGGCTACACCTTC | CASSRGEDYGYTF
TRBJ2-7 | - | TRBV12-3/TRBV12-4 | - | TGTGCCAGCGCGGACAGCTGGGGGGTGCAGTACTTC | CASADSWGVQYF
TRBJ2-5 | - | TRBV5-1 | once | TGCGCCAGCACCTTTAGGGCGGAGACCCAGTACTTC | CASTFRAETQYF
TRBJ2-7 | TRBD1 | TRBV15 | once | TGTGCCACCAGCACACAGGGGGCGGCGGGCGAGCAGTACTTC | CATSTQGAAGEQYF
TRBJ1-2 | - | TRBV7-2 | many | TGTGCCAGCAGCCCCCTTGGAGGAAACTATGGCTACACCTTC | CASSPLGGNYGYTF
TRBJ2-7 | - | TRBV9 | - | TGTGCCAGCAGCTGGGCAGGGGAGGTGGACGAGCAATACTTC | CASSWAGEVDEQYF
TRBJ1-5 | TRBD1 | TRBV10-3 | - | TGTGCCAGCAAACGGACAGGGGCTGGGAATCAGCCCCAGCATTTT | CASKRTGAGNQPQHF
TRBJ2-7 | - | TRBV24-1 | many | TGTGCCACCAGTGGGCCCGAGGGGGGCAGCTCCTACGAGCAGTACTTC | CATSGPEGGSSYEQYF
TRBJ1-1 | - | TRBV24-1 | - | TGTGCCACCAGTTCCAGGTGGGGGAACACTGAGGCTTTCTTT | CATSSRWGNTEAFF
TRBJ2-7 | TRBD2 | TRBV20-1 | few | TGCAGTGCTAGAGAAAGGCGGGGGAGCGAGCAGTACTTC | CSARERRGSEQYF
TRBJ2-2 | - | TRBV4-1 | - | TGCGCCAGCAGCCAAGTGTGGCGGGCGGGCACCGGGGAGCTGTCTTGG | CASSQVWRAGTGELSW
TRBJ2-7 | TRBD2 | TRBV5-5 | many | TGTGCCAGCAGCCTAGGACTAGCGGGAGACTACGAGCAGTACTTC | CASSLGLAGDYEQYF
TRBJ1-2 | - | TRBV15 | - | TGTGCCACCAGCAGAGGGGGCGACAGTGGCTACACCTTC | CATSRGGDSGYTF
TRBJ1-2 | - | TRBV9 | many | TGTGCCAGCAGCGTAGCAGGGGCGTATGGCTACACCTTC | CASSVAGAYGYTF
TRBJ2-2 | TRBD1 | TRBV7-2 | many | TGTGCCAGCAGCCCATACCGGGACAGGGGGTCGTCCGCCGGGGAGCTGTTTTTT | CASSPYRDRGSSAGELFF
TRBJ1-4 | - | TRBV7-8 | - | TGTGCCAGCAGCTTCAGGACTAATGAAAAACTGTTTTTT | CASSFRTNEKLFF
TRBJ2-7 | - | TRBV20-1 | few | TGCAGTGCTACGCGGGACAGACTGAGCTCCTACGAGCAGTACTTC | CSATRDRLSSYEQYF
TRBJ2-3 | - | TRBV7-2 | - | TGTGCCAGCAGCTTAGAGGGGCAGGGGGGTTTCAGAAATTTT | CASSLEGQGGFRNF
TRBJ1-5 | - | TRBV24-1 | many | TGTGCCACCAGTGACATACGGGGCCAGCCCCAGCATTTT | CATSDIRGQPQHF
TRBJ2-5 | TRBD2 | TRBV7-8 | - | TGTGCCACGCGGGAGTGGGGCCGGCCTTACGAGACCCAGTACTTC | CATREWGRPYETQYF
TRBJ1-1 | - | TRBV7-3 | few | TGTGCCAGCAGCCACGGACAGCTCACTGAAGCTTTCTTT | CASSHGQLTEAFF
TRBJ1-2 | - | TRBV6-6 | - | TGTGCCAGCAGTCCTAGGGGGAACTATGGCTACACCTTC | CASSPRGNYGYTF
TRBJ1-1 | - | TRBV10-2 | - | TGCGCCAGCAGTGAAAGAGGGGGGAACGCTGAAGCTTTCTTT | CASSERGGNAEAFF
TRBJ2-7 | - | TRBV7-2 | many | TGTGCCAGCAGTCCCCGAGGTAGCGACTCCTACGAGCAGTACTTC | CASSPRGSDSYEQYF
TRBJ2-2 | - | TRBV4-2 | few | TGTGCCAGCAGCTTCAGGCGGACAGGGGAGCTGTTTTTT | CASSFRRTGELFF
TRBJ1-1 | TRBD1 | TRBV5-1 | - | TGCGCCAGCAGCCAGGACAGGGGGAGAGCTTTCTTT | CASSQDRGRAFF
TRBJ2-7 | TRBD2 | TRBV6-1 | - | TGTGCCATAAGAGCGGGAGTTGGCTACGAGCAGTACTTC | CAIRAGVGYEQYF